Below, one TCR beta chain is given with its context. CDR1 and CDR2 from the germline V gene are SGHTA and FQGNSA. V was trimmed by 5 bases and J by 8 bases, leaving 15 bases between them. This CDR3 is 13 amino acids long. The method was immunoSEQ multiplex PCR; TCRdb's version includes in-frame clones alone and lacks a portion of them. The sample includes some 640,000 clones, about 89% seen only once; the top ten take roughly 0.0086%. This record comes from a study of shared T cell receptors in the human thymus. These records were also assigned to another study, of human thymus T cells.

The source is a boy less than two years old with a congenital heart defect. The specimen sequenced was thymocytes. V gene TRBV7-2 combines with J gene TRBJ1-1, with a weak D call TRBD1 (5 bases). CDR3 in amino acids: CASSRPRAGEAFF. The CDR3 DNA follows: TGTGCCAGCAGCCGCCCAAGGGCAGGGGAAGCTTTCTTT.